Following are 10 T cell receptor beta chains from one sample sequenced in a study of CD8 T cells in Susac syndrome. When the RNA was reverse transcribed, random hexamers were used with an input of roughly 0.5 to 1 ug. Using its own MiXCR run on the immunoSEQ multiplex PCR reads, TCRdb lists one record per CDR3 protein. The sample consists of around 270,000 distinct CDR3 sequences, over 75% of them appearing once. The material sequenced was CD8+ T cells from PBMCs. Receptors were obtained from a human donor with multiple sclerosis.

The V and J genes are TRBV28 and TRBJ2-1, with 7 nucleotides matching TRBD1. Germline CDR1 and CDR2: MDHEN and SYDVKM. The CDR3 contains 15 residues. V was pared by 3 bases and J by 6 bases, with 8 bases of the junction left unmatched. The CDR3 sequence is CASSFQRQGINEQFF. The CDR3 DNA reads TGTGCCAGCAGTTTCCAGAGACAGGGAATCAATGAGCAGTTCTTC. The complete variable domain, with remaining parts taken from reference TRBV28 and TRBJ2-1, reads DVKVTQSSRYLVKRTGEKVFLECVQDMDHENMFWYRQDPGLGLRLIYFSYDVKMKEKGDIPEGYSVSREKKERFSLILESASTNQTSMYLCASSFQRQGINEQFFGPGTRLTVL.

The chain carries TRBV2 and TRBJ1-2; possibly TRBD1 for D (6 bases). The V gene lost 5 bases and the J gene lost 5 bases, with 9 bases spanning the gap. The CDR3 spans 12 residues. Germline-derived CDR1 and CDR2 are SNHLY and FYNNEI. CDR3 sequence reads: CASSQGWYGYTF. The CDR3 nucleotides read TGTGCCAGCAGTCAGGGGTGGTATGGCTACACCTTC.

The V gene is TRBV29-1, the J gene TRBJ2-3; TRBD1 matches at 8 bases. V shed 6 bases and J 3 bases; nucleotides not matched to a gene: 5. The length of the CDR3 is 13 residues. Germline V gene lookup returns CDR1 SQVTM and CDR2 ANQGSEA. CDR3 sequence (DNA): TGCAGCGTCCGAGGACAGGGTACAGATACGCAGTATTTT. Translated, it gives CSVRGQGTDTQYF.

CDR3 nucleotide sequence: TGTGCCAGCAGTCCTCTTCCGGCGGGGGCGAGGGAGCAGTACTTC. This gives the protein CASSPLPAGAREQYF. The chain has TRBV7-9 and TRBJ2-7; D perhaps matches TRBD2 (7 bases). CDR1 SEHNR and CDR2 FQNEAQ come from the germline V gene (reference sequence). Trimming took 6 bases from V and 7 from J, leaving 22 bases between them. The CDR3 extends over 15 amino acids.

This clonotype was detected once. V gene TRBV30 combines with J gene TRBJ2-7; TRBD1 matches at 7 bases. CDR3 size: 13 residues. Germline V CDR1 and CDR2: GTSNPN, SVGIG (reference sequence). V lost 3 bases to trimming and J lost 1 base; unmatched junction nucleotides: 3. The CDR3 nucleotides are TGTGCCTGGAGGCCGGGACAGTCCTACGAGCAGTACTTC. This encodes CAWRPGQSYEQYF.

V gene TRBV3-1 combines with J gene TRBJ2-1; a weak D match, TRBD1 (6 bases). With 0 bases removed from V and 7 bases from J, the gap between germline ends came to 22 bases. CDR1 is LGHDT, CDR2 YNNKEL, per germline (reference sequence). The length of the CDR3 is 18 residues. The CDR3 sequence is CASSQDYGWGSRGNEQFF. DNA for the CDR3: TGTGCCAGCAGCCAAGATTATGGTTGGGGTTCAAGGGGGAATGAGCAGTTCTTC.

The chain carries TRBV7-9 and TRBJ2-3; 7 bases align to TRBD1. The V and J ends lost 5 bases and 0 bases, in that order; junction bases with no gene match: 5. This CDR3 is 15 amino acids long. Germline lookup yields CDR1 SEHNR and CDR2 FQNEAQ (reference sequence). CDR3 region: CASSDGTVSTDTQYF. DNA of the CDR3: TGTGCCAGCAGCGATGGGACAGTTAGCACAGATACGCAGTATTTT.

The rearrangement links TRBV5-5 to TRBJ1-2; D is possibly TRBD1 (5 bases). Per germline, CDR1 SGHKS and CDR2 YYEKEE (reference sequence). With 0 bases removed from V and 4 bases from J, the gap between germline ends came to 10 bases. The CDR3 covers 14 residues. The CDR3 region is CASSLGGTVYGYTF. CDR3 nucleotides: TGTGCCAGCAGCTTGGGGGGGACCGTCTATGGCTACACCTTC.

The genes are TRBV20-1 and TRBJ2-7, with 8 bases that match TRBD2. The CDR3 loop spans 11 amino acids. J lost 9 bases, V lost 5 bases, and 6 bases had no gene match. Germline CDR1 is DFQATT and CDR2 is SNEGSKA (reference sequence). The CDR3 region has the DNA TGCAGTGCTCGTTTTGCGGGGGGGCAGTACTTC. Its protein is CSARFAGGQYF.

This clonotype has a single count. The genes are TRBV6-1 and TRBJ2-1; TRBD2 matches 16 bases. V was clipped by 5 bases and J by 10 bases; unmatched bases: 8. The length of the CDR3 is 16 residues. CDR1 MNHNS and CDR2 SASEGT come from the germline V gene. The CDR3 nucleotides are TGTGCCAGCAGTAAACCGGGACTAGCGGGAGGGGGGGAGCAGTTCTTC. This encodes CASSKPGLAGGGEQFF.